The T cell receptor (beta chain) under discussion was sequenced for a study of monozygotic twins with cystic fibrosis. For the study at large: Libraries were built from 3 to 3.5 micrograms of fragmented DNA using about 16 PCR cycles. General study findings and limits: Shared CDR3 numbers were not associated with age, concordance or severity.

TCRdb keeps only in-frame clones here, not all; method: immunoSEQ multiplex PCR. Of under 20,000 clones in the sample, nearly 98% were seen once. As regards this clone: The antigen is unknown.

V shed 6 bases and J shed 0 bases, with 17 bases lying between them. In germline, CDR1 is SGHVS, CDR2 FQNEAQ. This CDR3 comprises 16 residues. The TCR sequence derives from a woman aged 30 to 39 with cystic fibrosis. The rearrangement uses TRBV7-8 and TRBJ1-2; possibly TRBD1 for D (5 bases). Specimen: blood. CDR3 nucleotide sequence: TGTGCCAGCAGTCCAGGGTTTCTTGGAGCTAACTATGGCTACACCTTC. Encoded protein: CASSPGFLGANYGYTF. The whole variable domain, remainder taken from reference TRBV7-8 and TRBJ1-2, is GAGVSQSPRYKVAKRGQDVALRCDPISGHVSLFWYQQALGQGPEFLTYFQNEAQLDKSGLPSDRFFAERPEGSVSTLKIQRTQQEDSAVYLCASSPGFLGANYGYTFGSGTRLTVV.